The 20 T cell receptor beta chains in this list originate from one sample, sequenced in a study of long-term antiretroviral therapy in people with HIV. immunoSEQ v3.0 was run at survey level. Sequencing was performed with immunoSEQ multiplex PCR; in TCRdb, only in-frame clones are kept and a portion is missing. The table has about 16,000 clones, over 70% seen once. The sample here was unsorted PBMCs, taken 1.5 years before starting antiretroviral therapy. These TCRs come from a woman aged 45-59 years with HIV.

This clone was seen a few times. The chain couples TRBV6-1 to TRBJ1-6; the D is unclear. CDR3 size: 10 residues. Trimming removed 11 bases at V and 9 bases at J, with 8 bases between. From germline, CDR1 is MNHNS and CDR2 SASEGT. The CDR3 reads CAGTCSPLHF. The CDR3 DNA is TGTGCCGGTACGTGTTCACCCCTCCACTTT.

The gene calls are TRBV30 and TRBJ1-5; 9 bases align to TRBD1. Trimming cost V 3 bases and J 2 bases; bases outside gene matches: 11. This CDR3 is 17 amino acids long. Per germline, CDR1 GTSNPN and CDR2 SVGIG (reference sequence). The CDR3 reads CAWSRTGAPPGNQPQHF. The CDR3 DNA reads as TGTGCCTGGAGCCGGACAGGGGCTCCCCCCGGCAATCAGCCCCAGCATTTT.

The chain recombines TRBV7-9 with TRBJ2-3; D is undetermined. V lost 5 bases and J 2 bases, leaving 17 bases between the germline ends. The CDR3 covers 16 residues. CDR1 and CDR2 (germline): SEHNR, FQNEAQ (reference sequence). This CDR3 is CASSLVRDFFTDTQYF. The CDR3 region has the DNA TGTGCCAGCAGCCTTGTCCGAGACTTTTTCACAGATACGCAGTATTTT.

The table lists this clone with a count of one. The chain couples TRBV25-1 to TRBJ1-4; no reliable D call. CDR3 length: 18 amino acids. In germline, CDR1 is MGHDK, CDR2 SYGVNS. The V end lost 4 bases, the J end lost 1 base, and 19 bases lay between the germline ends. The CDR3 region has the DNA TGTGCCAGCAGTGCTACTTACCGGGGTGGACTAACTAATGAAAAACTGTTTTTT. Translated, it gives CASSATYRGGLTNEKLFF.

CDR3 DNA sequence: TGTGCCAGCAGTTACTTCAGGGGAGGCGAGCAGTACTTC. Residues: CASSYFRGGEQYF. The V and J genes are TRBV6-5 and TRBJ2-7; either TRBD1 or TRBD2 may fit D (6 bases each). The V end was cut by 1 base, the J end by 6 bases, with 10 bases between. Germline loops: CDR1 MNHEY, CDR2 SVGAGI. The CDR3 is 13 amino acids.

This clone was seen a few times. The chain is built from TRBV20-1 and TRBJ2-5; unclear D gene. The V gene lost 5 bases and the J gene lost 0 bases, with 4 bases spanning the gap. The CDR3 sequence is 11 residues long. Germline V CDR1 and CDR2: DFQATT, SNEGSKA (reference sequence). DNA of the CDR3: TGCAGTGCTCAGCACCAAGAGACCCAGTACTTC. Its protein is CSAQHQETQYF.

The rearrangement uses TRBV19 and TRBJ2-3; D not certain. Trimming cost V 4 bases and J 6 bases, with 11 bases left between them. Germline values: CDR1 LNHDA, CDR2 SQIVND (reference sequence). The length of the CDR3 is 13 residues. CDR3 in amino acids: CASSNSLSDTQYF. The CDR3 DNA reads TGTGCCAGTAGTAATAGCTTATCGGATACGCAGTATTTT.

The chain joins TRBV15 to TRBJ2-4; 7 bases are shared with TRBD2. Germline CDR1 LNHNV, CDR2 YYDKDF (reference sequence). The CDR3 loop spans 14 amino acids. The trim removed 5 bases at V and 3 bases at J, leaving 4 bases unmatched. The CDR3, as DNA: TGTGCCACCAGCCCGACGGGGGGCAAAAACATTCAGTACTTC. Its translation is CATSPTGGKNIQYF.

The chain has TRBV29-1 and TRBJ2-1; D remains unclear. The germline gives CDR1 SQVTM, CDR2 ANQGSEA. Trimming shortened V by 7 bases and J by 4 bases, and 8 bases separated the two germline ends. This CDR3 contains 11 residues. This CDR3 reads CSGGVYNEQFF. In DNA, the CDR3 is TGCAGCGGTGGGGTTTACAATGAGCAGTTCTTC.

This clone was counted a few times. As DNA, the CDR3 is TGTGCCAGCTCACCAGACGGGGGGAGCAACTATGGCTACACCTTC. It codes for CASSPDGGSNYGYTF. The chain links TRBV18 to TRBJ1-2, with D perhaps TRBD1 (5 bases). The germline V and J ends were trimmed by 2 bases and 2 bases, with 12 bases remaining between them. Germline CDR1 KGHSH, CDR2 LQKENI. The CDR3 sequence is 15 residues long.

This clone was detected a few times. The chain couples TRBV11-3 to TRBJ2-5; 8 nucleotides align to TRBD2. V shed 5 bases, J shed 0 bases, and the junction held 8 bases outside the gene matches. CDR3 length: 16 amino acids. The germline V gene has CDR1 SGHNT and CDR2 YENEEA. CDR3 sequence: CASSLTSGVHQETQYF. The CDR3 nucleotides read TGTGCCAGCAGCCTCACTAGCGGCGTCCACCAAGAGACCCAGTACTTC.

The chain employs TRBV5-1 and TRBJ2-2; the D gene is possibly TRBD2 (6 bases). Germline lookup yields CDR1 SGHRS and CDR2 YFSETQ. The CDR3 has 16 amino acids. Trimming stripped 4 bases from V and 7 bases from J, with 20 bases between. The CDR3 spells CASSRVGSWDVGELFF. The CDR3 bases are TGCGCCAGCAGCCGGGTCGGGAGTTGGGATGTCGGGGAGCTGTTTTTT.

The J gene is TRBJ1-1, the V gene TRBV5-1, with TRBD1 matching 9 bases. CDR3 length: 15 amino acids. V dropped 3 bases and J dropped 4; count of bases not matched to a gene: 7. CDR1 and CDR2 (germline): SGHRS, YFSETQ. CDR3 sequence reads: CASSYHTGGPTEAFF. CDR3 nucleotide sequence: TGCGCCAGCAGCTATCACACAGGGGGCCCCACTGAAGCTTTCTTT.

The genes are TRBV12-5 and TRBJ1-2; D not resolved. This CDR3 comprises 14 residues. Germline CDR1 is LGHNT and CDR2 is FRNRAP. V gave up 1 base and J gave up 6 bases, with 12 bases separating them. The CDR3 DNA follows: TGTGCTAGTGGTTTGGGCGGCTTTCGAGATGGCTACACCTTC. Its translation is CASGLGGFRDGYTF.

This rearrangement joins TRBV27 to TRBJ2-1; no reliable D call. The CDR3 totals 16 residues. V lost 7 bases and J lost 0, with 16 bases in between. The germline CDR1 and CDR2 sequences are MNHEY and SMNVEV (reference sequence). The CDR3 DNA sequence: TGTGCCAGCACGATCTTAGGACCCCACTCCTACAATGAGCAGTTCTTC. Its translation is CASTILGPHSYNEQFF.

The chain combines TRBV5-6 with TRBJ2-1; TRBD1 aligns across 12 bases. The CDR3 consists of 15 residues. The junction had 6 bases not matched to a gene; V was cut back by 4 bases and J by 7 bases. The germline V gene encodes CDR1 SGHDT and CDR2 YYEEEE. The CDR3 protein is CASSPGTGGGNEQFF. CDR3 DNA sequence: TGTGCCAGCAGCCCGGGGACAGGGGGCGGGAATGAGCAGTTCTTC.

In this sample, this clone turned up once. V and J are TRBV5-8 and TRBJ2-7; D is perhaps TRBD1 (5 bases). Germline loops: CDR1 SGHTS, CDR2 YDEGEE. V lost 4 bases and J lost 4, with 15 bases in between. The CDR3 loop spans 14 amino acids. The CDR3 nucleotides read TGTGCCAGCAGCCCAGGGTTTTTAGGGTACGAGCAGTACGTC. It specifies CASSPGFLGYEQYV.

The table lists this clone with a few counts. The chain recombines TRBV27 with TRBJ1-2, with no clear D. The ends were cut back, 0 bases at V and 6 bases at J, with 8 bases in the middle. Germline loops: CDR1 MNHEY, CDR2 SMNVEV (reference sequence). The CDR3 spans 13 residues. CDR3 in amino acids: CASSLSRVDGYTF. The CDR3 DNA reads TGTGCCAGCAGTTTATCACGGGTCGATGGCTACACCTTC.

The chain has TRBV7-9 and TRBJ2-1, with 10 bases fitting TRBD2. Germline V gene lookup returns CDR1 SEHNR and CDR2 FQNEAQ (reference sequence). The junction had 10 bases not matched to a gene; V was cut back by 6 bases and J by 5 bases. The CDR3 length is 16 residues. This CDR3 is CASRYLSGGTHNEQFF. CDR3 bases: TGTGCCAGCAGGTACCTTAGCGGGGGGACCCACAATGAGCAGTTCTTC.

The V and J genes are TRBV5-3 and TRBJ2-7; D gene unclear. TRBV5-3 is recorded as an ORF, its role being uncertain. Trimming left V 4 bases short and J 4 bases short, with 6 bases between. The CDR3 loop spans 11 amino acids. Written as DNA, the CDR3 is TGTGCCAGAAGCCAGGAGTACGAGCAGTACGTC. Translation: CARSQEYEQYV.